This is a list of T cell receptor beta chains from one sample in a study of blood T cells in healthy people across ages. TCRdb re-called the 5' RACE reads with MiXCR, one entry per CDR3 protein. The sample shows about a million distinct CDR3 sequences, roughly 48% of them seen only once. The sequenced sample was blood. All receptors derive from a man younger than 40 in good health. Both conserved end residues are part of each CDR3. D genes are given only for firm matches. Where a row states a size, it is once, few, many or the class of an expanded clone; other rows omit it.

v_call d_call clone_size cdr3_aa
TRBV4-3 NA NA CASSQDHERSSSTDTQYF
TRBV29-1 NA NA CSDPMCGGGCNQPQHF
TRBV6-2/TRBV6-3 NA few CASSYGYGGNEQFF
TRBV27 TRBD1 NA CASRDSINQPQHF
TRBV29-1 NA few CSVDYQGYYGYTF
TRBV12-3/TRBV12-4 NA NA CASTLDSSYNEQFF
TRBV6-1 NA many CASSDGGEADTQYF
TRBV9 TRBD1 NA CASSAQTGGEQYF
TRBV6-5 TRBD2 few CASSRDYSYEQYF
TRBV6-2/TRBV6-3 NA few CASRVDSMNTEAFF
TRBV6-5 NA NA CASRQSTPNSPLHF
TRBV20-1 TRBD2 NA CSAAGTSGYNEQFF
TRBV5-1 NA NA CASSLGQGLSSYEQYF
TRBV7-2 NA NA CASSLYDRPEGYTF
TRBV4-3 NA NA CAGSQERGNTQYF
TRBV5-1 TRBD2 NA CASRTSASYNEQYF
TRBV20-1 NA NA CSARVPGLGGTQYF
TRBV2 TRBD1 once CASSIEGQGGEKLFF
TRBV28 NA few CASATGGSYEQYF
TRBV28 NA NA CASMAGSLSRNEQFF
TRBV5-1 NA NA CASSLGSNQETQYF
TRBV30 NA NA CAWSPAGNYEQYF
TRBV29-1 NA NA CSVGTPTYEQYF
TRBV28 NA NA CASRPPHYNEQFF
TRBV5-6 NA NA CASSQSPTSQETQYF
TRBV29-1 TRBD1 NA CSAGQGTATNEKLFF